Included here is one T cell receptor beta chain sequence, with context. Its antigen is not identified. There were TCR beta CDR3 regions amplified from RNA transcripts. First-round RT-PCR with HTBI primers amplified the TCR CDR3 region. TCRdb ran MiXCR on the multiplex PCR reads and lists one entry per CDR3 protein. The data contain over 700,000 distinct CDR3 sequences, under 20% of them singletons. Exclusion criteria comprised uncontrolled infection, other autoimmune disease, pregnancy or lactation. Fresh 10 ml peripheral blood yielded PBMCs. This sample stems from a study of T cells in Graves' hyperthyroidism and ophthalmopathy. Turning to the study itself: Blood from the periphery was taken at initial diagnosis, before any treatment.

Germline V lookup: CDR1 SQVTM, CDR2 ANQGSEA. This CDR3 region has 12 residues. V lost 5 bases and J 1 base, leaving 8 bases between the germline ends. Study results and limitations: Ophthalmopathy could be told apart from stable hyperthyroidism with a 13 V-J model.

Sequences were obtained from blood. The gene calls are TRBV29-1 and TRBJ1-1; D is ambiguous. The sequence was obtained from a woman aged 45-59 years with Graves' hyperthyroidism that later progressed to Graves' ophthalmopathy. CDR3 loop: CSVWRWNTEAFF. DNA for the CDR3: TGCAGCGTTTGGAGGTGGAACACTGAAGCTTTCTTT.